These 6 T cell receptor beta chains share one sample of origin, sequenced in a study of read filtering for tumor transcriptome and immune sequencing. Molecular barcoded adaptors covering alpha/delta and beta/gamma chains were used on 400 ng RNA. MiXCR, applied by TCRdb to the reads, yields one record per CDR3 protein. This table has 40,000 to 50,000 distinct CDR3 sequences, 13% appearing once. The material sequenced was a population of CD138-negative cells sorted from bone marrow. These TCRs come from a donor older than 35 with multiple myeloma.

This clonotype was detected ten times or more. This rearrangement joins TRBV29-1 to TRBJ2-1; 10 bases fit TRBD2. With 7 bases clipped from V and 6 bases from J, the junction kept 6 bases outside the gene matches. The CDR3 is made up of 13 amino acids. Germline values: CDR1 SQVTM, CDR2 ANQGSEA. CDR3 amino acids: CSATSGNRNEQFF. Here the CDR3 DNA reads TGCAGCGCCACTAGCGGGAATCGCAATGAGCAGTTCTTC.

This rearrangement joins TRBV19 to TRBJ1-5, with D maybe TRBD1 (5 bases). This CDR3 comprises 14 residues. Germline CDR1 LNHDA, CDR2 SQIVND (reference sequence). The ends were cut back, 5 bases at V and 0 bases at J, with 8 bases in the middle. Here the CDR3 reads CASSWGNSNQPQHF. As DNA, the CDR3 is TGTGCCAGTAGTTGGGGGAATAGCAATCAGCCCCAGCATTTT.

With respect to this clonotype: This may stem from a read error, because a much larger clone lies one nucleotide away. The V and J genes are TRBV6-5 and TRBJ2-6, with 7 positions matching TRBD1. The germline V gene has CDR1 MNHEY and CDR2 SVGAGI. V lost 8 bases to trimming and J lost 2 bases; unmatched junction nucleotides: 9. This CDR3 contains 16 residues. The CDR3 region is CASGPKGGTGANVLTF. The CDR3 DNA follows: TGTGCCAGCGGTCCTAAAGGGGGCACTGGGGCCAACGTCCTGACTTTC.

This clonotype was found a few times. A much larger clone sits a single nucleotide away, making a read error possible. The V gene is TRBV2, the J gene TRBJ2-3, with TRBD2 matching over 10 bases. V shed 3 bases and J 4 bases; nucleotides not matched to a gene: 7. The CDR3 extends over 16 amino acids. Germline V gene lookup returns CDR1 SNHLY and CDR2 FYNNEI. The CDR3 loop is CASSDSLAGVADTQYF. The CDR3 nucleotides read TGTGCCAGCAGTGACTCCCTAGCGGGGGTGGCAGATACGCAGTATTTT.

In its sample, this clonotype was seen many times. The chain has TRBV30 and TRBJ1-1; D is uncertain. V was trimmed by 2 bases and J by 3 bases, leaving 4 bases between them. The germline V gene has CDR1 GTSNPN and CDR2 SVGIG (reference sequence). The CDR3 runs 11 residues. The CDR3 here is CAWSRDTEAFF. In DNA form, the CDR3 reads TGTGCCTGGAGTAGGGACACTGAAGCTTTCTTT.

The sample holds many counts of this clonotype. J is TRBJ2-7 and V is TRBV20-1; D call uncertain. The V end lost 5 bases, the J end lost 2 bases, and 13 bases lay between the germline ends. CDR1 is DFQATT, CDR2 SNEGSKA, per germline (reference sequence). The CDR3 runs 13 residues. The chain's CDR3 is CSALSGVAYEQYF. The CDR3 DNA follows: TGCAGTGCTCTATCCGGAGTTGCCTACGAGCAGTACTTC.